One and the same sample provided the 15 T cell receptor beta chains below, sequenced in a study of OX40 agonist ivuxolimab in advanced cancers. Assay used: immunoSEQ multiplex PCR; TCRdb lists only in-frame clones, some missing. The table lists 50,000 to 70,000 clones, around 83% of them singletons. Material: CD4+ or CD8+ T cells sorted from blood, obtained in a trial of the OX40 agonist ivuxolimab. Source of these receptors: an adult with an advanced solid tumor such as melanoma, head and neck, liver or kidney cancer.

The chain carries TRBV7-3 and TRBJ1-1; D remains unclear. CDR3 length: 13 residues. V was shortened by 2 bases and J by 1 base, with 5 bases between the two germline ends. Looked up from germline, CDR1 is SGHTA and CDR2 is FQGTGA. CDR3 nucleotide sequence: TGTGCCAGCAGCTTACTGCGGAACACTGAAGCTTTCTTT. The encoded protein is CASSLLRNTEAFF.

This rearrangement joins TRBV14 to TRBJ2-7; TRBD2 aligns across 7 bases. CDR1 and CDR2 (germline): SGHDN, FVKESK. The CDR3 extends over 14 amino acids. V dropped 3 bases and J dropped 0; count of bases not matched to a gene: 2. This CDR3 reads CASSHRDYSYEQYF. In nucleotides, the CDR3 is TGTGCCAGCAGCCACCGGGACTACTCCTACGAGCAGTACTTC.

The chain recombines TRBV19 with TRBJ2-4, with D maybe TRBD2 (5 bases). The CDR3 length is 13 residues. V was pared by 5 bases and J by 5 bases, with 10 bases between. Per the germline V gene, CDR1 is LNHDA and CDR2 is SQIVND (reference sequence). The CDR3 region has the DNA TGTGCCAGTAGTGTATGGACTGAAAACATTCAGTACTTC. It yields the protein CASSVWTENIQYF.

This clone was observed a few times. The chain has TRBV9 and TRBJ2-3; perhaps TRBD2 as D (7 bases). V dropped 4 bases and J dropped 3 bases, with 15 bases sitting between them. CDR3 length: 15 amino acids. The V gene's germline CDR1 is SGDLS and CDR2 YYNGEE. The CDR3 loop is CASSRRGAVTDTQYF. The CDR3 nucleotides read TGTGCCAGCAGCAGACGGGGGGCAGTGACAGATACGCAGTATTTT.

V and J are TRBV27 and TRBJ2-2; tentatively, D is TRBD1 (6 bases). Germline lookup yields CDR1 MNHEY and CDR2 SMNVEV (reference sequence). The CDR3 is made up of 14 amino acids. V dropped 6 bases and J dropped 4 bases, with 12 bases sitting between them. The CDR3 spells CASRAGASTGELFF. The CDR3 region has the DNA TGTGCCAGCAGAGCAGGGGCGAGCACCGGGGAGCTGTTTTTT.

The chain links TRBV20-1 to TRBJ1-2; D remains unclear. This CDR3 has 11 residues. V shed 4 bases and J shed 8 bases, with 11 bases lying between them. Germline V gene lookup returns CDR1 DFQATT and CDR2 SNEGSKA (reference sequence). The CDR3 DNA reads as TGCAGTGCTATTAGGAGTCGGGGCTACACCTTC. This encodes CSAIRSRGYTF.

The chain couples TRBV27 to TRBJ1-4, with TRBD1 matching 10 bases. Germline CDR1 and CDR2: MNHEY and SMNVEV (reference sequence). The CDR3 totals 15 residues. Germline trimming cut 5 bases from V and 7 bases from J; bases unmatched to any gene: 7. CDR3 sequence: CASSPRTGGTEKLFF. CDR3 bases: TGTGCCAGCAGTCCAAGGACAGGGGGGACTGAAAAACTGTTTTTT.

This chain links TRBV19 with TRBJ1-5; no reliable D call. Germline loops: CDR1 LNHDA, CDR2 SQIVND (reference sequence). Trimming removed 4 bases at V and 13 bases at J, with 14 bases between. The CDR3 loop spans 12 amino acids. The CDR3, as DNA: TGTGCCAGTAGTACCCCGGGAGGTCGACAGCATTTT. This codes for CASSTPGGRQHF. The whole variable domain, remainder taken from reference TRBV19 and TRBJ1-5, is DGGITQSPKYLFRKEGQNVTLSCEQNLNHDAMYWYRQDPGQGLRLIYYSQIVNDFQKGDIAEGYSVSREKKESFPLTVTSAQKNPTAFYLCASSTPGGRQHFGDGTRLSIL.

This chain uses TRBV19 with TRBJ2-1; 9 nucleotides match TRBD2. The CDR3 is made up of 16 amino acids. The germline V gene encodes CDR1 LNHDA and CDR2 SQIVND (reference sequence). V dropped 7 bases and J dropped 2; count of bases not matched to a gene: 9. The CDR3 region is CASTSRGGRAYNEQFF. As DNA, the CDR3 is TGTGCCAGTACCTCTCGGGGCGGGAGGGCCTACAATGAGCAGTTCTTC.

The chain has TRBV14 and TRBJ2-5; D tentatively reads TRBD1 or TRBD2 (6 bases each). CDR1 and CDR2 from the germline V gene are SGHDN and FVKESK. The CDR3 is 17 residues long. V was clipped by 4 bases and J by 5 bases, with 23 bases between them. CDR3 in amino acids: CASSRMRVGRTEETQYF. CDR3 nucleotide sequence: TGTGCCAGCAGCCGTATGCGGGTGGGGAGGACAGAGGAGACCCAGTACTTC.

The sample holds one count of this clone. The chain links TRBV18 to TRBJ2-3; 9 bases agree with TRBD2. J gave up 4 bases and V 6 bases, and 8 bases lay outside the gene matches. CDR3 length equals 15 residues. Looked up from germline, CDR1 is KGHSH and CDR2 is LQKENI. The CDR3 region is CASSPSGGFADTQYF. The CDR3 nucleotides are TGTGCCAGCTCCCCCAGCGGGGGGTTCGCAGATACGCAGTATTTT.

There are a few counts of this clone. This chain links TRBV4-2 with TRBJ1-5, with D maybe TRBD1 (5 bases). V was clipped by 5 bases and J by 1 base, with 9 bases between them. The CDR3 has 14 residues. The germline V gene has CDR1 LGHNA and CDR2 YNFKEQ. CDR3 amino acids: CASSYRDSNQPQHF. The CDR3 coding sequence is TGTGCCAGCAGCTACCGGGACAGCAATCAGCCCCAGCATTTT.

The chain uses TRBV27 and TRBJ1-6; D not certain. Germline loops: CDR1 MNHEY, CDR2 SMNVEV (reference sequence). The CDR3 is 13 amino acids. V shed 0 bases and J shed 8 bases, with 5 bases lying between them. This chain's CDR3 is CASSLSRYSPLHF. The CDR3 bases are TGTGCCAGCAGTTTATCTCGCTATTCACCCCTCCACTTT.

The chain has TRBV29-1 and TRBJ2-7, with TRBD1 identical over 7 bases. In germline, CDR1 is SQVTM, CDR2 ANQGSEA. CDR3 length equals 13 residues. Unmatched junction bases numbered 11, after V lost 6 bases and J lost 6 bases. This chain's CDR3 is CSVNPGTAGEQYF. CDR3 nucleotide sequence: TGCAGCGTGAACCCCGGGACAGCTGGCGAGCAGTACTTC.

The chain is built from TRBV28 and TRBJ1-1; 8 nucleotides agree with TRBD1. The CDR3 is 16 amino acids. Trimming at V came to 4 bases and at J to 6 bases, leaving 13 bases not matched to a gene. The germline CDR1 and CDR2 sequences are MDHEN and SYDVKM. The DNA for the CDR3 is TGTGCCAGCAGTTATCGGCAGGGGGCTGAACGCCCTGAAGCTTTCTTT. Its protein is CASSYRQGAERPEAFF. The variable domain in full, with the rest retrieved from reference TRBV28 and TRBJ1-1, is DVKVTQSSRYLVKRTGEKVFLECVQDMDHENMFWYRQDPGLGLRLIYFSYDVKMKEKGDIPEGYSVSREKKERFSLILESASTNQTSMYLCASSYRQGAERPEAFFGQGTRLTVV.